This record concerns one T cell receptor beta chain sequence. Its antigen is not known. The protocol was immunoSEQ multiplex PCR, while the TCRdb copy is restricted to in-frame clones and leaves out a portion. The repertoire includes tens of thousands of clones, around 90% of them detected once, and about 5.1% sits in the top ten. The CDR3 has 15 amino acids. Germline values: CDR1 WSHSY, CDR2 SAAADI. V was cut by 7 bases and J by 0 bases, with 13 bases left in between. This sample stems from a study of OX40 agonist ivuxolimab in advanced cancers. As for the study in general: Patients receiving dose escalation had hepatocellular carcinoma, melanoma, renal cell or head and neck cancer. Participants, 75% to 85% male, averaged about 59 years of age, ranging from about 20 to 80. Study conclusions and caveats: The authors also found low normalized T-cell clonal expansion in some nonresponders.

V gene TRBV10-2 combines with J gene TRBJ1-5; D call uncertain. Sequences were derived from CD4+ or CD8+ T cells sorted from blood, sampled in a trial of the OX40 agonist ivuxolimab. This clonotype originated in an adult with an advanced solid tumor such as melanoma, head and neck, liver or kidney cancer. CDR3 in amino acids: CASKSGRASNQPQHF. CDR3 coding DNA: TGCGCCAGCAAATCCGGCAGAGCTAGCAATCAGCCCCAGCATTTT.